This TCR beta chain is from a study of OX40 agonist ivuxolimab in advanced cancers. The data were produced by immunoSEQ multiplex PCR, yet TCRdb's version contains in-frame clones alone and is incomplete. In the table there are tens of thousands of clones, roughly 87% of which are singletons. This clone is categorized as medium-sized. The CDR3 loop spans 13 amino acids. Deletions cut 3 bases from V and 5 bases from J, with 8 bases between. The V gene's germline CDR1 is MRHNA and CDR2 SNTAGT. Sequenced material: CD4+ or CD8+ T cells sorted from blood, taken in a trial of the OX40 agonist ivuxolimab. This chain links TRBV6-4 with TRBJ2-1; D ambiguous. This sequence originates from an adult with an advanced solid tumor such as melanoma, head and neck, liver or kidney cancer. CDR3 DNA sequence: TGTGCCAGCAGTGAGTCCGAGAACAATGAGCAGTTCTTC. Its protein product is CASSESENNEQFF.